The clone carrying this T cell receptor (beta chain) was seen repeatedly, ten times or more. The entry originates in a study of tumor-infiltrating lymphocytes in primary liver carcinoma. Researchers drew blood RNA from unsorted whole blood and extracted germline DNA as well. Patients were chronically HBV-infected and treatment-naive. A constant-region primer served to make TCR beta cDNA from about 530 ng total RNA. Amplification in three nested multiplex PCR rounds with slightly modified ARM-PCR gave rise to TCR beta libraries. Use of TRBV1-TRBV30 forward primers with a C-beta reverse primer characterized the first two PCR rounds, which lasted around 11 cycles each. TCRdb fed the multiplex PCR reads into MiXCR, producing one record per CDR3 protein. In the table there are 320,000 or so distinct CDR3 sequences, approximately 60% of which are singletons. CDR1 and CDR2 (germline): MNHEY, SVGEGT. The CDR3 is 13 amino acids. The ends lost 6 bases at V and 7 bases at J; junction bases unmatched: 5.

The sequencing sample was made of peripheral blood. The V call is TRBV6-2 or TRBV6-3, the J call TRBJ2-1, with 8 bases fitting TRBD1. This clonotype originated in a man between 35 and 55 years old with primary liver carcinoma and hepatitis B virus infection. This CDR3 is CASSYRQGNEQFF. The CDR3, as DNA: TGTGCCAGCAGCTACCGACAGGGGAATGAGCAGTTCTTC.